This paragraph reports one T cell receptor beta chain. TCRdb's copy holds only in-frame clones and misses some; the assay was immunoSEQ multiplex PCR. Seen here are about 400,000 clones, more than 80% observed once, and the top ten hold 1.2%. With 0 bases removed from V and 1 base from J, the gap between germline ends came to 10 bases. The V gene's germline CDR1 is SGHKS and CDR2 YYEKEE (reference sequence). The CDR3 spans 15 residues. The entry originates in a study of blood T cell repertoires in COVID-19. Sequences were obtained from peripheral blood. The rearrangement uses TRBV5-5 and TRBJ1-1, with D uncertain. This clonotype was obtained from a man aged 40-50 years with acute or convalescent COVID-19. The CDR3 reads CASSLAGTGNTEAFF. CDR3 in DNA: TGTGCCAGCAGCTTGGCAGGAACTGGGAACACTGAAGCTTTCTTT. Drawing the rest from reference TRBV5-5 and TRBJ1-1, the complete variable domain is DAGVTQSPTHLIKTRGQQVTLRCSPISGHKSVSWYQQVLGQGPQFIFQYYEKEERGRGNFPDRFSARQFPNYSSELNVNALLLGDSALYLCASSLAGTGNTEAFFGQGTRLTVV.